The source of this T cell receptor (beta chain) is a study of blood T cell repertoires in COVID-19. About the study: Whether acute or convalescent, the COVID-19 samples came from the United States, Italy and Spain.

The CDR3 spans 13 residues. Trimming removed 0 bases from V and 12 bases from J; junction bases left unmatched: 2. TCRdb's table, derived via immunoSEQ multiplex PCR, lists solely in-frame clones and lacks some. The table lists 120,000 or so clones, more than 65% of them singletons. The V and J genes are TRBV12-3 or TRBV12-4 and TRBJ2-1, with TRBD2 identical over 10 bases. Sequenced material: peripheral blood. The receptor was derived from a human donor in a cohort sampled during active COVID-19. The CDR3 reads CASSLAAGGPQFF. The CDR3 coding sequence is TGTGCCAGCAGTTTAGCAGCGGGGGGGCCGCAGTTCTTC.